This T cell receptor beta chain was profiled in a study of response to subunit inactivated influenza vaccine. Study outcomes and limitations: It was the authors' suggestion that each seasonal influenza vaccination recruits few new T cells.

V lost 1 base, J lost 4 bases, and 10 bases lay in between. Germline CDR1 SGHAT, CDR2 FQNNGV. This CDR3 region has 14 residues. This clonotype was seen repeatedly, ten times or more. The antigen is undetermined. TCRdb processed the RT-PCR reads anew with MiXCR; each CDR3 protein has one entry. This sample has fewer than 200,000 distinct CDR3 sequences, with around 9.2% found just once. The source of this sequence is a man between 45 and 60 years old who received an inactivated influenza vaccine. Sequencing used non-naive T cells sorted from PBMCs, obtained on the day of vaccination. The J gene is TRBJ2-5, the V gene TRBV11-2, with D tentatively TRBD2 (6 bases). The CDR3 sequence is CASSLGGGSETQYF. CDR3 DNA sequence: TGTGCCAGCAGCTTAGGTGGGGGGTCAGAGACCCAGTACTTC.